Included here is one T cell receptor beta chain sequence, with context. TCRdb re-derived calls from the RACE reads in MiXCR, one entry per CDR3 protein. Among roughly 360,000 distinct CDR3 sequences listed, approximately 5% were seen once. Time point specified: patch test 1, 2 weeks after DPC sensitization. The treatment here: therapeutic diphenylcyclopropenone sensitization with weekly scalp DPC. The data were taken from a study of human T cells and chemical hapten exposure. The CDR3 consists of 13 residues. Trimming pared 7 bases from V and 4 bases from J, leaving 14 bases between. This clonotype originated in a woman in her forties or fifties with alopecia areata. Some clones in this sample may be carry-over from other donors' samples. The chain employs TRBV12-3 or TRBV12-4 and TRBJ2-7; TRBD1 might be the D (6 bases). Here the sequenced sample was whole blood, taken in connection with sensitization to the hapten diphenylcyclopropenone (DPC). CDR3: CASMRGGGYEQYF. As DNA, the CDR3 is TGTGCCAGCATGCGAGGGGGTGGGTACGAGCAGTACTTC.